The 10 T cell receptor beta chains in this list originate from one sample, sequenced in a study of blood T cell repertoires in COVID-19. The repertoire was sequenced with immunoSEQ multiplex PCR; TCRdb's copy has only in-frame clones and lacks some. The sample has roughly 89,000 clones; 80% are singletons. The sequencing sample was made of peripheral blood. Receptors were obtained from a woman in her seventies with acute or convalescent COVID-19.

This clone was detected only once. The rearrangement uses TRBV9 and TRBJ2-1, with 7 bases that match TRBD2. Losses at the gene ends were 2 bases for V and 6 bases for J; bases not matched to a gene: 8. In germline, CDR1 is SGDLS, CDR2 YYNGEE. This CDR3 spans 15 amino acids. The CDR3 nucleotides read TGTGCCAGCAGCGTCCTTCCCGGGGGGACCAATGAGCAGTTCTTC. This codes for CASSVLPGGTNEQFF.

The J gene is TRBJ2-7, the V gene TRBV6-2 or TRBV6-3, with 7 bases that match TRBD2. V was pared by 3 bases and J by 4 bases, with 12 bases of the junction left unmatched. The CDR3 has 16 amino acids. Looked up from germline, CDR1 is MNHEY and CDR2 is SVGEGT. This chain's CDR3 is CASSYRSGTKKYEQYF. The CDR3 nucleotides are TGTGCCAGCAGTTATAGGAGTGGGACTAAAAAATACGAGCAGTACTTC.

The V call is TRBV30, the J call TRBJ2-7; 9 nucleotides agree with TRBD1. With V trimmed by 1 base and J by 3 bases, 1 base remained unmatched. This CDR3 spans 13 amino acids. The germline CDR1 and CDR2 sequences are GTSNPN and SVGIG (reference sequence). The CDR3 DNA follows: TGTGCCTGGAGTGGGACAGGGGTCTACGAGCAGTACTTC. It codes for CAWSGTGVYEQYF.

Worth noting for this clone: Relative to the germline gene, one junction end is altered; a read error may explain this. The V and J genes are TRBV18 and TRBJ2-7, with a possible D match to TRBD2 (6 bases). The CDR3 length is 12 residues. Germline V lookup: CDR1 KGHSH, CDR2 LQKENI. The CDR3 loop reads CASSPGEGPGDF. The CDR3 DNA follows: TGTGCCAGCTCACCAGGGGAAGGGCCGGGGGACTTC.

This chain joins TRBV5-1 and TRBJ1-2; D is unclear. The CDR3 is made up of 12 amino acids. The V gene lost 2 bases and the J gene lost 0 bases, with 2 bases spanning the gap. CDR1 is SGHRS, CDR2 YFSETQ, per germline. The CDR3 loop reads CASSFSNYGYTF. In DNA form, the CDR3 reads TGCGCCAGCAGCTTCTCTAACTATGGCTACACCTTC.

The chain combines TRBV19 with TRBJ2-2; no clear D gene. The CDR3 runs 14 residues. Germline V lookup: CDR1 LNHDA, CDR2 SQIVND (reference sequence). V was trimmed by 3 bases and J by 1 base, leaving 6 bases between them. CDR3 region: CASSIAQNTGELFF. The CDR3 bases are TGTGCCAGTAGTATTGCGCAGAACACCGGGGAGCTGTTTTTT.

J is TRBJ1-1 and V is TRBV28; D gene ambiguous. The CDR3 has 11 residues. Deletions cut 4 bases from V and 14 bases from J, with 14 bases between. Per the germline V gene, CDR1 is MDHEN and CDR2 is SYDVKM. The CDR3 DNA reads as TGTGCCAGCAGTTCTCTTTACCTAGTCTTCTTT. Translated: CASSSLYLVFF. The full variable domain, rest sourced from reference TRBV28 and TRBJ1-1, is DVKVTQSSRYLVKRTGEKVFLECVQDMDHENMFWYRQDPGLGLRLIYFSYDVKMKEKGDIPEGYSVSREKKERFSLILESASTNQTSMYLCASSSLYLVFFGQGTRLTVV.

The chain recombines TRBV7-9 with TRBJ2-1; 12 bases line up with TRBD2. The CDR3 is made up of 17 amino acids. Germline CDR1 reads SEHNR; CDR2 reads FQNEAQ (reference sequence). V gave up 1 base and J gave up 8 bases; unmatched junction bases: 9. The CDR3 loop is CASSLEGLASGRDEQFF. The CDR3 DNA is TGTGCCAGCAGCTTAGAAGGATTGGCTAGCGGGAGGGATGAGCAGTTCTTC.

V is TRBV5-4 and J is TRBJ2-7, with 8 positions matching TRBD2. Germline CDR1 reads SGHNT; CDR2 reads YYREEE (reference sequence). Trimming took 4 bases from V and 2 from J; bases not matched to a gene: 11. The CDR3 is 16 residues long. The CDR3 loop is CASSGGGPAGAYEQYF. In DNA form, the CDR3 reads TGTGCCAGCAGCGGTGGGGGCCCAGCGGGAGCCTACGAGCAGTACTTC.

The rearrangement uses TRBV24-1 and TRBJ1-2, with D perhaps matching TRBD1 (5 bases). The CDR3 is 12 amino acids. Germline CDR1 is KGHDR and CDR2 is SFDVKD. The V end was cut by 1 base, the J end by 6 bases, with 5 bases between. Written as DNA, the CDR3 is TGTGCCACCAGTGATTTCAGGGATGGCTACACCTTC. As protein: CATSDFRDGYTF.